Each of the 2 T cell receptor beta chains below was sequenced from the same sample in a study of blood T cell dynamics during melanoma immunotherapy. TCRdb's table, derived via immunoSEQ multiplex PCR, lists solely in-frame clones and lacks some. Of 11,000 or so clones listed, roughly 88% are singletons. Time point in this sample: week 3, after first cycle of checkpoint inhibitor. Here the sequenced sample was blood, taken from a patient treated with checkpoint blockade. These receptors were collected from a human donor with melanoma.

The chain recombines TRBV25-1 with TRBJ2-1; 7 bases match TRBD1. The junction had 6 bases not matched to a gene; V was cut back by 2 bases and J by 5 bases. Germline V gives CDR1 MGHDK, CDR2 SYGVNS. The CDR3 sequence is 15 residues long. CDR3 sequence: CASSEAVTGDNEQFF. The DNA of the CDR3 is TGTGCCAGCAGTGAAGCCGTTACAGGGGACAATGAGCAGTTCTTC.

The chain employs TRBV6-1 and TRBJ2-7, with 12 bases fitting TRBD2. This CDR3 is 15 amino acids long. CDR1 and CDR2 (germline): MNHNS, SASEGT. The V gene end was trimmed by 5 bases and the J gene end by 2 bases; junction bases not matched to a gene: 4. The CDR3 bases are TGTGCCAGCAGTCTACTAGCGGGGGGTACCTACGAGCAGTACTTC. It specifies CASSLLAGGTYEQYF.